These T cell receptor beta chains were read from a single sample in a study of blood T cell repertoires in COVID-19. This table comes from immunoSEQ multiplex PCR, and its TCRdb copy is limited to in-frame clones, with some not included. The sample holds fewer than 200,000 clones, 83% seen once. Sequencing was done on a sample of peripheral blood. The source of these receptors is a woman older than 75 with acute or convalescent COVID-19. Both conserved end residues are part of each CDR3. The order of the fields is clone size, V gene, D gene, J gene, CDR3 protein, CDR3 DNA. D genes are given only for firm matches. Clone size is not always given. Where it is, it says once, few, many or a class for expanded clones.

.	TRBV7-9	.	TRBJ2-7	CASSFLGGTEPSKQYF	TGTGCCAGCAGCTTCCTAGGGGGGACAGAGCCCTCTAAGCAGTACTTC
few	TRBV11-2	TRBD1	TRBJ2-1	CASSLDRVLGTGNQGQFF	TGTGCCAGCAGCTTAGATCGGGTATTGGGGACAGGTAATCAAGGGCAGTTCTTC
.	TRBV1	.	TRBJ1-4	CTSSQDWTGGADEKLFF	TGCACCAGCAGCCAAGACTGGACAGGGGGCGCGGATGAAAAACTGTTTTTT
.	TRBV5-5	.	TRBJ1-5	CASTPDSYSNQPQHF	TGTGCCAGCACCCCGGACAGCTATAGCAATCAGCCCCAGCATTTT
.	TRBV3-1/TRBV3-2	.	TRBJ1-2	CASSPDGEGQNYGYTF	TGTGCCAGCAGTCCAGACGGGGAAGGACAGAACTATGGCTACACCTTC
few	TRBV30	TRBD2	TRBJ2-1	CAWSVGRRLAGDYNEQFF	TGTGCCTGGAGTGTGGGGAGAAGACTAGCGGGAGACTACAATGAGCAGTTCTTC
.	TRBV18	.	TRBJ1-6	CASSSSVNSNSPLHF	TGTGCCAGCTCGTCCTCCGTGAACAGTAATTCACCCCTCCACTTT
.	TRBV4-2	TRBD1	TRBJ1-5	CASSQDNRGDNQPQHF	TGTGCCAGCAGCCAAGATAACAGGGGAGACAATCAGCCCCAGCATTTT
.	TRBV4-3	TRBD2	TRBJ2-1	CASSQGSGRENEQFF	TGCGCCAGCAGCCAAGGTAGCGGGAGGGAGAATGAGCAGTTCTTC
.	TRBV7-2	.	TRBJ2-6	CASSSNKGLGANVLTF	TGTGCCAGCAGCTCAAACAAGGGACTTGGGGCCAACGTCCTGACTTTC
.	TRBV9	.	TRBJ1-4	CASSVGGRNNEKLFF	TGTGCCAGCAGCGTAGGGGGGCGGAATAATGAAAAACTGTTTTTT
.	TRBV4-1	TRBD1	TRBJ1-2	CASSQEAPGQGIYGYTF	TGCGCCAGCAGCCAAGAGGCACCGGGACAGGGGATATATGGCTACACCTTC
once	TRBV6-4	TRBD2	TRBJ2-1	CASSATSGRGSSYNEQFF	TGTGCCAGCAGTGCAACTAGCGGGAGGGGTAGCTCCTACAATGAGCAGTTCTTC
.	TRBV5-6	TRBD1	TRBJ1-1	CASSPGGSNTEAFF	TGTGCCAGCAGTCCAGGGGGATCGAACACTGAAGCTTTCTTT
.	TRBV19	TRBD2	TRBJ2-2	CASSIAGTSKTGELFF	TGTGCCAGTAGTATTGCCGGGACTAGTAAAACCGGGGAGCTGTTTTTT
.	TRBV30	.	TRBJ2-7	CAWNRIGGDYEQYF	TGTGCCTGGAATCGCATAGGGGGGGATTACGAGCAGTACTTC
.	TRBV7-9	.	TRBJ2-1	CASSLSGGNNEQFF	TGTGCCAGCAGCTTATCTGGGGGGAACAATGAGCAGTTCTTC
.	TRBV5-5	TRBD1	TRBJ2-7	CASSPGTGAYEQYF	TGTGCCAGCAGTCCCGGGACAGGGGCCTACGAGCAGTACTTC
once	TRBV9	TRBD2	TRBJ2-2	CASSPQRGGLGELFF	TGTGCCAGCAGCCCTCAGCGGGGGGGCCTCGGGGAGCTGTTTTTT
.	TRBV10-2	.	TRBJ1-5	CASSAQERQPQHF	TGCGCCAGCAGTGCGCAGGAAAGACAGCCCCAGCATTTT
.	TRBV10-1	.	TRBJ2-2	CASSEDSRNTGELFF	TGCGCCAGCAGTGAGGACAGTAGGAACACCGGGGAGCTGTTTTTT
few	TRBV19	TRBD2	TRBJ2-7	CASSIFSGGGEQYF	TGTGCCAGTAGTATTTTTAGCGGGGGCGGAGAGCAGTACTTC
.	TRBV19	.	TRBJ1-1	CASTLPGTGRMTEAFF	TGTGCCAGTACCCTCCCCGGAACAGGGCGAATGACTGAAGCTTTCTTT
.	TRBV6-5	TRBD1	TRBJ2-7	CASSSGTGVDEQYF	TGTGCCAGCAGTTCCGGGACAGGGGTTGACGAGCAGTACTTC
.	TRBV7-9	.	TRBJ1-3	CASSPVVGNTIYF	TGTGCCAGCAGCCCCGTCGTGGGAAACACCATATATTTT
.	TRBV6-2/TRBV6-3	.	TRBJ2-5	CASSSDPAGVRETQYF	TGTGCCAGCAGCAGCGACCCCGCAGGGGTAAGAGAGACCCAGTACTTC
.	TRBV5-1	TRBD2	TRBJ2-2	CASSLVAGREMNTGELFF	TGCGCCAGCAGCTTGGTGGCAGGGAGGGAGATGAACACCGGGGAGCTGTTTTTT
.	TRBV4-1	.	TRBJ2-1	CASSRLPGRGQYNEQFF	TGCGCCAGCAGCCGCCTACCGGGTCGGGGACAATACAATGAGCAGTTCTTC
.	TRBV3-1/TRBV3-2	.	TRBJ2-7	CASSPYPNNSRSYEQYF	TGTGCCAGCAGCCCGTACCCGAATAACAGCCGCTCCTACGAGCAGTACTTC
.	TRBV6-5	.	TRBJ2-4	CASSYSGAAKNIQYF	TGTGCCAGCAGTTACTCGGGCGCAGCCAAAAACATTCAGTACTTC
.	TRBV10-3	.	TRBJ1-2	CAISADKTIYGYTF	TGTGCCATCAGTGCCGACAAGACGATCTATGGCTACACCTTC
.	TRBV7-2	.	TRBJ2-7	CASSLVTGEVGSNEQYF	TGTGCCAGCAGCTTAGTGACGGGAGAGGTCGGTTCCAACGAGCAGTACTTC
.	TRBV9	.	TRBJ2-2	CASSAFPTDVRELFF	TGTGCCAGCAGCGCCTTCCCGACAGATGTAAGGGAGCTGTTTTTT
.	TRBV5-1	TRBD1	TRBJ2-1	CASSPGQGAYNEQFF	TGCGCCAGCAGCCCGGGACAGGGCGCCTACAATGAGCAGTTCTTC
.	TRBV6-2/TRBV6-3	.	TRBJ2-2	CASSPRLRTGELFF	TGTGCCAGCAGTCCGAGACTACGCACCGGGGAGCTGTTTTTT
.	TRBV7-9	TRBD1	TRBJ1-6	CASSLEVTGMVPLHF	TGTGCCAGCAGCTTAGAGGTGACAGGGATGGTGCCCCTCCACTTT
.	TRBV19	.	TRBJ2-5	CASRPRGYQETQYF	TGTGCCAGTAGGCCCAGGGGCTACCAAGAGACCCAGTACTTC
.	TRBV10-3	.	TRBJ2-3	CAISESGGTRGLTQYF	TGTGCCATCAGTGAGTCGGGTGGGACTCGAGGTCTTACGCAGTATTTT
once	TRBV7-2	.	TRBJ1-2	CASSLTTAPGSRYGYTF	TGTGCCAGCAGCTTAACCACCGCCCCGGGGAGCCGATATGGCTACACCTTC
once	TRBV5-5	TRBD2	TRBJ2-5	CASTRGGSAWETQYF	TGTGCCAGCACCCGGGGGGGTAGCGCCTGGGAGACCCAGTACTTC
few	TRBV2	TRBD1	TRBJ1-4	CASSWDRGRTEKLFF	TGTGCCAGCAGTTGGGACAGGGGTAGGACTGAAAAACTGTTTTTT
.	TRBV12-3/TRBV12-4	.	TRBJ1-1	CASSSTGTTEAFF	TGTGCCAGCAGTTCCACAGGGACCACTGAAGCTTTCTTT